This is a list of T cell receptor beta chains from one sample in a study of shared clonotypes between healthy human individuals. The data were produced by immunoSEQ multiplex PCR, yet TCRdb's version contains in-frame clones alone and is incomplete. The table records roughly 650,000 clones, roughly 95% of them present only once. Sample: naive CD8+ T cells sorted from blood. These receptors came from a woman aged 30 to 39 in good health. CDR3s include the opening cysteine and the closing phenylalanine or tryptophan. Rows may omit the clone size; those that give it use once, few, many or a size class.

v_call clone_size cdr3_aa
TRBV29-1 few CSVEDRSYGYTF
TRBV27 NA CASSPDRGIYEQYF
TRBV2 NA CASSDLDNYEQYF
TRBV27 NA CASPGVLNTEAFF
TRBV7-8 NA CASSPGPSTDTQYF
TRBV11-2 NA CASSWGAADTYEQYF
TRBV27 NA CASRSGANVLTF
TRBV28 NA CASSFHEQREAFF
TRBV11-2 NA CASSSIGTANYGYTF
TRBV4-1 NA CASSHRLAGDYEQFF
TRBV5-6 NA CASSHGTAQETQYF
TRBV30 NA CAWSEGASSTDTQYF
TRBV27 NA CASSSPGPLGANVLTF
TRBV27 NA CASSPIPSANEQFF
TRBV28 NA CASGLAGGMGEQYF
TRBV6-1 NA CASSDGGRAAQYF
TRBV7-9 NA CASSSSRANTEAFF
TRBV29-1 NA CSVEGARREGLYNEQFF
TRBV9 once CASSVPSTGGYGYTF
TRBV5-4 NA CASSLDIGGLDRYGYTF
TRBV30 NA CAWSGRGTYNEQFF
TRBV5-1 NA CASSLAAREGAGEQFF
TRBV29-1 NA CSVEGWSTDTQYF
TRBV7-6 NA CASSLAGESYEQYF
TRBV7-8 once CASSDTGTGGEVAQHF
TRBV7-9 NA CASSPMEGATYEQYF
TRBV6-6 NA CASSFSAGELFF
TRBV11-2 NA CASSLVALAGDGYTF
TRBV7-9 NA CASSLAGTVEEAFF
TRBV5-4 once CASSFGGSEQFF
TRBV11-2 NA CASSLIASSSYEQYF
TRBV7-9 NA CASSRGDLGTEAFF
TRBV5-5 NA CASSPGQGAYEQYF
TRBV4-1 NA CASSSQTGVGNTIYF
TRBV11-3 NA CASSLVFHGELFF
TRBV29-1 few CSVEGSWEQFF
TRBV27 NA CASSFSGATEAFF
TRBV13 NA CASSPLAEAYNEQFF
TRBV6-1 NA CASSELPASGLRIPNYGYTF
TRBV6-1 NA CASSEVAGGPADTQYF
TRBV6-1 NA CASMYTEAFF
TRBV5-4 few CASSLNTEAFF
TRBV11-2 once CASSSLTSGSYNEQFF
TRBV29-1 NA CSGTRGHWGKYSNQPQHF
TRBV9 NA CASSVAVGTGRTDTQYF
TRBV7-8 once CASSQPIWNIQYF